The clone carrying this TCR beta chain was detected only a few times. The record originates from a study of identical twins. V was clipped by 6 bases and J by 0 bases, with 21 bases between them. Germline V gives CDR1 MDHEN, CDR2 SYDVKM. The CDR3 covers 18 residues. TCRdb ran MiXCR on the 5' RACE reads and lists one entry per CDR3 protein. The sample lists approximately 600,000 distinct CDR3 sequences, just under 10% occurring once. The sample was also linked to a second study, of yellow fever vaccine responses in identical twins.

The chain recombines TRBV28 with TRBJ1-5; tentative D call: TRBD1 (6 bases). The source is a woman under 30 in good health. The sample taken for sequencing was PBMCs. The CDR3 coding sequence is TGTGCCAGCAGGGCAAAGCAAGGGGGATTCTATAGCAATCAGCCCCAGCATTTT. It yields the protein CASRAKQGGFYSNQPQHF. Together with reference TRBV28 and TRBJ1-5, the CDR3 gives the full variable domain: DVKVTQSSRYLVKRTGEKVFLECVQDMDHENMFWYRQDPGLGLRLIYFSYDVKMKEKGDIPEGYSVSREKKERFSLILESASTNQTSMYLCASRAKQGGFYSNQPQHFGDGTRLSIL.